This paragraph reports one T cell receptor (beta chain). This sample is part of a study of control samples from healthy donors and cancer patients. Data came from immunoSEQ multiplex PCR; TCRdb stores just in-frame clones and leaves some out. The data show around 63,000 clones, more than 70% seen once. This CDR3 region has 18 residues. The germline V gene has CDR1 SGHVS and CDR2 FNYEAQ. V dropped 5 bases and J dropped 2; count of bases not matched to a gene: 14. The V and J genes are TRBV7-6 and TRBJ1-3, with 8 bases fitting TRBD1. The origin of this receptor is a woman aged 50 to 60 with head and neck cancer. The sequenced material came from PBMCs. The CDR3, as DNA: TGTGCCAGCAGCAATGCACGGACAGGGCTTATCCCTGGAAACACCATATATTTT. Residues: CASSNARTGLIPGNTIYF. Combining the CDR3 with reference TRBV7-6 and TRBJ1-3 gives the whole variable domain GAGVSQSPRYKVTKRGQDVALRCDPISGHVSLYWYRQALGQGPEFLTYFNYEAQQDKSGLPNDRFSAERPEGSISTLTIQRTEQRDSAMYRCASSNARTGLIPGNTIYFGEGSWLTVV.